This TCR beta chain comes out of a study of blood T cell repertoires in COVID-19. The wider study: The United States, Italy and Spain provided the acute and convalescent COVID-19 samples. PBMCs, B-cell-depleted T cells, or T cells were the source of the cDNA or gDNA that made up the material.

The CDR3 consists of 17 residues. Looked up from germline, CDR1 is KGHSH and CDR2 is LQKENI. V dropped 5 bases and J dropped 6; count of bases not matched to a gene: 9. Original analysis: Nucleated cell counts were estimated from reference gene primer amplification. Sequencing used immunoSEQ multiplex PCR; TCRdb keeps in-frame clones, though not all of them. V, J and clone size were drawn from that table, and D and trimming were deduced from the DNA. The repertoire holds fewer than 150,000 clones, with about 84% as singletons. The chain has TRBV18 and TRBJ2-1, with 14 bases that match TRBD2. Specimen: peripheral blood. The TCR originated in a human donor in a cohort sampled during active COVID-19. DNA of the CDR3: TGTGCCAGCTCAACCGGGACTAGCGGGGGCTCTCTCAATGAGCAGTTCTTC. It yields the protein CASSTGTSGGSLNEQFF.